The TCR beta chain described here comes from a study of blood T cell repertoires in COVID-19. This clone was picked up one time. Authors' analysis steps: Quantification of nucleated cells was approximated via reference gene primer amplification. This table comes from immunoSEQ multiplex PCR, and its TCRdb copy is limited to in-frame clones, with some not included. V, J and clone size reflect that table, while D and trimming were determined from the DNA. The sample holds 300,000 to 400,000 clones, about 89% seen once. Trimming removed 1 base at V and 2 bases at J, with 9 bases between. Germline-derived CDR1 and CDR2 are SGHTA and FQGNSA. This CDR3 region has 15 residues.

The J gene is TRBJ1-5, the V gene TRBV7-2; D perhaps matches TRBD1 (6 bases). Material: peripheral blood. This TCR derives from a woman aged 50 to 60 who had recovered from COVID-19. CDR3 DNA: TGTGCCAGCAGCTTAGTTAAGGGGGGCAATCAGCCCCAGCATTTT. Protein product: CASSLVKGGNQPQHF.